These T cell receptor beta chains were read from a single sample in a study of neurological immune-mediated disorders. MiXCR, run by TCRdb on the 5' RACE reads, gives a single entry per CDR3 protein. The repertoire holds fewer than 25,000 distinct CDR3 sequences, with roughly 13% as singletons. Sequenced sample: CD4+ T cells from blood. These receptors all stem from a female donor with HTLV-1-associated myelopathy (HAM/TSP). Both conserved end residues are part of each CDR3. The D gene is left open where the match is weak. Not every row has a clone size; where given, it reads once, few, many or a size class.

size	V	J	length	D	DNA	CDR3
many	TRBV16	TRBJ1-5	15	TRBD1	TGTGCCAGCAGCTCTGACAGGGGCAGCAATCAGCCCCAGCATTTT	CASSSDRGSNQPQHF
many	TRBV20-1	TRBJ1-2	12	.	TGCAGTGCTTACAGGGAACCCTTTGGCTACACCTTC	CSAYREPFGYTF
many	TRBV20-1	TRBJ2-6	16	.	TGCAGTGCCGCGGGACAAGGAGGCTCTGGGGCCAACGTCCTGACTTTC	CSAAGQGGSGANVLTF
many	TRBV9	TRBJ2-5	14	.	TGTGCCAGCAGCCGAACCCAGACGGAAGAGACCCAGTACTTC	CASSRTQTEETQYF
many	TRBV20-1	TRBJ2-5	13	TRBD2	TGCAGTGCTAGAGATAGCGGGGGAGAGACCCAGTACTTC	CSARDSGGETQYF
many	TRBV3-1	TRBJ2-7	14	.	TGTGCCAGCACCCAGAATCAAATATCCTACGAGCAGTACTTC	CASTQNQISYEQYF
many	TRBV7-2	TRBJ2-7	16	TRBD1	TGTGCCAGCAGACCCACCGAGACAGGGAGCCCCTACGAGCAGTACTTC	CASRPTETGSPYEQYF
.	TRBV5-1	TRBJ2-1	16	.	TGCGCCAGCAGCTTGGCGAGCGCGAGCTACTACAATGAGCAGTTCTTC	CASSLASASYYNEQFF
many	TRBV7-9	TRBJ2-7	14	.	TGTGCCAGCAGCTTAGAATCTAGGGCCTACGAGCAGTACTTC	CASSLESRAYEQYF
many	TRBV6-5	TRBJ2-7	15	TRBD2	TGTGCCAGCAGTTACTCGTACGGGAGGGGTGACGAGCAGTACTTC	CASSYSYGRGDEQYF
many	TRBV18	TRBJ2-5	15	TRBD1	TGTGCCAGCTCACCAGCGACAGGGGGCGCAGAGACCCAGTACTTC	CASSPATGGAETQYF
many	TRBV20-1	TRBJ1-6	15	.	TGCAGTGCTAGAGGGCAGGGCTCCTATAATTCACCCCTCCACTTT	CSARGQGSYNSPLHF
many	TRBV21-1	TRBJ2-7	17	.	TGTGCCAGCAGCAAAGAACCTCAACAGGGGAGCTCCTACGAGCAGTACTTC	CASSKEPQQGSSYEQYF
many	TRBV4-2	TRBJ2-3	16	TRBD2	TGTGCCAGCAGCCAGCGGGGGGGCAAAGGCACAGATACGCAGTATTTT	CASSQRGGKGTDTQYF
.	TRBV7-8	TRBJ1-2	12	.	TGTGCCAGCAGCTTAGAGGGATATGGCTACACCTTC	CASSLEGYGYTF
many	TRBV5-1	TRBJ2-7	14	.	TGCGCCAGCAGCCTAACCGACGGCTCCTACGAGCAGTACTTC	CASSLTDGSYEQYF
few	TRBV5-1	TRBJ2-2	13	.	TGCGCCAGCCGACACTCGAACACCGTGGAGCTGTTTTTT	CASRHSNTVELFF
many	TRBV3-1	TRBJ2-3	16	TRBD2	TGTGCCAGCAGCCAAGGACTAGCGATGGGCACAGATACGCAGTATTTT	CASSQGLAMGTDTQYF
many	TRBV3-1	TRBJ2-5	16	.	TGTGCCAGCAGCCAAGCGACGGGACGCCTGGGAGAGACCCAGTACTTC	CASSQATGRLGETQYF
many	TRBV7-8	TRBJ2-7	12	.	TGTGCCAGCAGCCTCCAAAGAGACGAGCAGTACTTC	CASSLQRDEQYF
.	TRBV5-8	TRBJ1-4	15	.	TGTGCCAGCAGGGGGAAAGGAAGGGATGATGAAAAACTGTTTTTT	CASRGKGRDDEKLFF
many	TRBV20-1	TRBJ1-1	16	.	TGCAGTGCTAGTAACAGCGGGCGGGGGCCGAACACTGAAGCTTTCTTT	CSASNSGRGPNTEAFF
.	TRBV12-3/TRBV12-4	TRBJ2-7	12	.	TGTGCCAGCAGTTTAACTACCTACGAGCAGTACTTC	CASSLTTYEQYF
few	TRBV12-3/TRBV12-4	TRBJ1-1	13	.	TGTGCCAGCAGTTTCCAAGGAGATACTGAAGCTTTCTTT	CASSFQGDTEAFF
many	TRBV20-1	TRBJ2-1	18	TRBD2	TGCAGTGCTAGAGATCTTCGGATAGCGGGAGGCCCCTACAATGAGCAGTTCTTC	CSARDLRIAGGPYNEQFF
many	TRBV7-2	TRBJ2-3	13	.	TGTGCCAGCAGCCGGGTGGGAGCAGATACGCAGTATTTT	CASSRVGADTQYF
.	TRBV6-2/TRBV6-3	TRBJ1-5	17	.	TGTGCCAGCAGCCTACGGACAGTCACAGAGGGCAATCAGACCCAGCATTTT	CASSLRTVTEGNQTQHF
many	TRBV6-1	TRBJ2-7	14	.	TGTGCCAGCAGTGAACAGGGGGGTACCTACGAGCAGTACTTC	CASSEQGGTYEQYF
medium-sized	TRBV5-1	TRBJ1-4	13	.	TGCGCCAGCCGGTACACGACTAATGAAAAACTGTTTTTT	CASRYTTNEKLFF
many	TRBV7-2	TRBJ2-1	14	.	TGTGCCAGCACCCCACCGGGACCCTACAATGAGCAGTTCTTC	CASTPPGPYNEQFF
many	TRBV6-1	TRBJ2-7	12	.	TGTGCCAGCAGTGAAGCCGCCTACGAGCAGTACTTC	CASSEAAYEQYF